Following are 28 T cell receptor beta chains from one sample sequenced in a study of preoperative IRX-2 immunotherapy in early breast cancer. Profiled with immunoSEQ multiplex PCR; TCRdb holds only in-frame clones, not every one. The sample carries about 28,000 clones, 82% recorded once. Treatment defined: preoperative locoregional IRX-2 cytokine immunotherapy. Sampling was done from a patient treated with IRX-2 immunotherapy. The receptors were sampled from a human donor with breast cancer.

V is TRBV14 and J is TRBJ1-4; D possibly corresponds to TRBD1 (5 bases). CDR3 size: 15 residues. CDR1 and CDR2 from the germline V gene are SGHDN and FVKESK. Trimming left V 4 bases short and J 7 bases short, with 16 bases between. CDR3 residues: CASSRRGAFGEKLFF. The CDR3 coding sequence is TGTGCCAGCAGCCGACGTGGGGCGTTTGGTGAAAAACTGTTTTTT.

The chain links TRBV6-8 to TRBJ2-2, with D possibly being TRBD2 (6 bases). Looked up from germline, CDR1 is MNHGY and CDR2 is SAAAGT. This CDR3 region has 14 residues. With 11 bases removed from V and 5 bases from J, the gap between germline ends came to 18 bases. The CDR3 DNA reads as TGTGCCCCCTATGACGGGAGAAAGACCGGGGAGCTGTTTTTT. Translating it yields CAPYDGRKTGELFF.

The V gene is TRBV11-3, the J gene TRBJ2-3; the match to TRBD1 covers 10 bases. The length of the CDR3 is 16 residues. Germline V CDR1 and CDR2: SGHNT, YENEEA. V lost 5 bases, J lost 7 bases, and 12 bases stayed unmatched. CDR3 region: CASSPGAVDRGNTQYF. CDR3 DNA sequence: TGTGCCAGCAGCCCTGGGGCGGTGGACAGGGGGAATACGCAGTATTTT.

This sequence joins TRBV28 and TRBJ1-2; TRBD1 agrees at 7 bases. V lost 7 bases and J lost 2; bases outside the gene matches: 1. The CDR3 is 12 residues long. Germline V gene data show CDR1 as MDHEN and CDR2 as SYDVKM. CDR3 residues: CASKQGNYGYTF. In DNA, the CDR3 is TGTGCCAGCAAACAGGGGAACTATGGCTACACCTTC.

The chain recombines TRBV29-1 with TRBJ2-1; 7 bases map to TRBD1. Losses at the gene ends were 5 bases for V and 4 bases for J; bases not matched to a gene: 8. The CDR3 runs 14 residues. Germline V gene sequence: CDR1 SQVTM, CDR2 ANQGSEA. The CDR3 loop reads CSVHLGQLYNEQFF. In nucleotides, the CDR3 is TGCAGCGTTCATCTGGGACAGTTATACAATGAGCAGTTCTTC.

The rearrangement joins TRBV6-8 to TRBJ2-1; 8 positions agree with TRBD2. The CDR3 contains 16 residues. Germline CDR1 is MNHGY and CDR2 is SAAAGT. Trimming took 5 bases from V and 1 from J; bases not matched to a gene: 7. The DNA for the CDR3 is TGTGCCAGCAGTGATTTGGGCGGGGGGTCCTACAATGAGCAGTTCTTC. Its protein product is CASSDLGGGSYNEQFF.

The genes are TRBV18 and TRBJ1-5; TRBD1 matches at 11 bases. Unmatched junction bases numbered 15, after V lost 6 bases and J lost 2 bases. The CDR3 is 19 residues long. Germline V gives CDR1 KGHSH, CDR2 LQKENI. The CDR3 loop reads CASSPRPGQGVRGNQPQHF. As DNA, the CDR3 is TGTGCCAGCTCCCCGAGGCCGGGACAGGGGGTCCGGGGCAATCAGCCCCAGCATTTT.

The V gene is TRBV15, the J gene TRBJ1-6; TRBD1 is a possible D gene (6 bases). The germline CDR1 and CDR2 sequences are LNHNV and YYDKDF (reference sequence). The V end lost 2 bases, the J end lost 8 bases, and 13 bases lay between the germline ends. This CDR3 has 15 residues. The CDR3 region is CATSRKGGSHSPLHF. As DNA, the CDR3 is TGTGCCACCAGCAGAAAGGGGGGGTCTCATTCACCCCTCCACTTT. The whole variable domain, remainder taken from reference TRBV15 and TRBJ1-6, is DAMVIQNPRYQVTQFGKPVTLSCSQTLNHNVMYWYQQKSSQAPKLLFHYYDKDFNNEADTPDNFQSRRPNTSFCFLDIRSPGLGDTAMYLCATSRKGGSHSPLHFGNGTRLTVT.

This chain uses TRBV7-7 with TRBJ2-3; TRBD2 is a possible D gene (6 bases). The V end lost 5 bases, the J end lost 2 bases, and 14 bases lay between the germline ends. CDR3 length: 15 amino acids. Germline V gene sequence: CDR1 SSHAT, CDR2 FNYEAQ (reference sequence). The CDR3 here is CASSPRGGITDTQYF. The CDR3 DNA reads TGTGCCAGCAGCCCCCGAGGAGGGATCACAGATACGCAGTATTTT.

The chain employs TRBV5-1 and TRBJ1-4; D unclear. The CDR3 spans 17 residues. CDR1 SGHRS and CDR2 YFSETQ come from the germline V gene. Trimming pared 1 base from V and 0 bases from J, leaving 13 bases between. CDR3 DNA: TGCGCCAGCAGCTTGTTTGGAGTTTCGGCAACTAATGAAAAACTGTTTTTT. This gives the protein CASSLFGVSATNEKLFF. Complete variable domain (other parts from reference TRBV5-1 and TRBJ1-4): KAGVTQTPRYLIKTRGQQVTLSCSPISGHRSVSWYQQTPGQGLQFLFEYFSETQRNKGNFPGRFSGRQFSNSRSEMNVSTLELGDSALYLCASSLFGVSATNEKLFFGSGTQLSVL.

This clone occurred once. The chain is built from TRBV6-8 and TRBJ2-1, with 7 nucleotides matching TRBD1. Germline V CDR1 and CDR2: MNHGY, SAAAGT. V shed 6 bases and J 4 bases; nucleotides not matched to a gene: 6. The CDR3 runs to 14 residues. The CDR3 DNA is TGTGCCAGCAGACCCAGGGACAGATACAATGAGCAGTTCTTC. The encoded protein is CASRPRDRYNEQFF.

The CDR3 loop reads CASSENGAGGYGYTF. In DNA, the CDR3 is TGTGCCAGCAGTGAGAATGGGGCAGGGGGTTATGGCTACACCTTC. The chain is built from TRBV6-8 and TRBJ1-2, with 7 bases fitting TRBD1. CDR3 length: 15 residues. Germline V gene data show CDR1 as MNHGY and CDR2 as SAAAGT. J lost 5 bases, V lost 5 bases, and 11 bases had no gene match.

The rearrangement joins TRBV1 to TRBJ2-7. TRBV1 is reported as a pseudogene. The CDR3 runs to 16 residues. The CDR3, as DNA: TGCGCCAGCAGCCAAGTAAGTATGAAGGACTCCTACGAGCAGTACTTC. This sequence encodes CASSQVSMKDSYEQYF.

The chain employs TRBV19 and TRBJ1-1, with D perhaps matching TRBD1 (5 bases). There are 12 residues in the CDR3. V dropped 6 bases and J dropped 5 bases, with 10 bases sitting between them. Looked up from germline, CDR1 is LNHDA and CDR2 is SQIVND (reference sequence). In nucleotides, the CDR3 is TGTGCCAGTAGAGAGGGGAGAACTGAAGCTTTCTTT. Translated: CASREGRTEAFF.

This clone rates as medium-sized. The chain has TRBV11-3 and TRBJ2-2; D is perhaps TRBD1 (6 bases). The length of the CDR3 is 16 residues. The germline V gene has CDR1 SGHNT and CDR2 YENEEA. The V end was cut by 4 bases, the J end by 7 bases, with 19 bases between. The CDR3 region has the DNA TGTGCCAGCAGCTCTACTGGGGGCGTCCTCGGCGGGGAGCTGTTTTTT. Protein: CASSSTGGVLGGELFF. The entire variable domain, with the rest obtained from reference TRBV11-3 and TRBJ2-2, is as follows: EAGVVQSPRYKIIEKKQPVAFWCNPISGHNTLYWYLQNLGQGPELLIRYENEEAVDDSQLPKDRFSAERLKGVDSTLKIQPAELGDSAVYLCASSSTGGVLGGELFFGEGSRLTVL.

This clone was seen only a few times. V gene TRBV11-3 combines with J gene TRBJ2-2, with D unresolved. The germline gives CDR1 SGHNT, CDR2 YENEEA. The CDR3 has 15 residues. V shed 3 bases and J shed 2 bases, with 10 bases lying between them. DNA for the CDR3: TGTGCCAGCAGCTTTTCTGGGCCCAACACCGGGGAGCTGTTTTTT. Its protein product is CASSFSGPNTGELFF.

About this clone: The junction shows a germline mismatch at one end, possibly a read error. This chain connects TRBV6-8 to TRBJ2-7; 10 bases map to TRBD1. The CDR3 spans 14 residues. Germline V lookup: CDR1 MNHGY, CDR2 SAAAGT. CDR3 DNA: TGTGCCATCAGTTGGACAGGGGGTTCGGGCGAGCAGTACTTC. Translation gives CAISWTGGSGEQYF.

This chain connects TRBV15 to TRBJ2-7; TRBD1 agrees at 9 bases. Germline V CDR1 and CDR2: LNHNV, YYDKDF (reference sequence). The length of the CDR3 is 14 residues. V lost 0 bases and J lost 5; bases outside the gene matches: 2. CDR3 region: CATSRDRTGDEQYF. CDR3 nucleotides: TGTGCCACCAGCAGAGATAGGACAGGGGACGAGCAGTACTTC.

The chain links TRBV6-8 to TRBJ1-3, with 7 bases matching TRBD1. Germline loops: CDR1 MNHGY, CDR2 SAAAGT. The CDR3 loop spans 15 amino acids. The V and J ends lost 1 base and 3 bases, in that order; junction bases with no gene match: 3. The CDR3 loop reads CASSYFPGGGNTIYF. CDR3 nucleotides: TGTGCCAGCAGTTACTTTCCAGGGGGTGGAAACACCATATATTTT.

J is TRBJ1-5 and V is TRBV19; D is unclear. The germline V gene encodes CDR1 LNHDA and CDR2 SQIVND (reference sequence). V gave up 6 bases and J gave up 6 bases, with 15 bases separating them. The length of the CDR3 is 14 residues. CDR3 nucleotides: TGTGCCAGTAGGGGATATGGGAGTGGTCAGCCCCAGCATTTT. Translating gives CASRGYGSGQPQHF.

This clone appeared once. V is TRBV7-4 and J is TRBJ1-5; a possible D gene is TRBD1 (6 bases). This CDR3 spans 13 amino acids. Germline V gives CDR1 SGHVT, CDR2 SQSDAQ. V lost 11 bases, J lost 3 bases, and 14 bases lay in between. The CDR3 loop is CAVSQGPNQPQHF. The CDR3 nucleotides read TGTGCCGTCAGTCAGGGGCCCAATCAGCCCCAGCATTTT.

This sequence joins TRBV29-1 and TRBJ2-1, with no clear D. Trimming left V 8 bases short and J 0 bases short, with 8 bases between. CDR3 size: 12 residues. Germline CDR1 SQVTM, CDR2 ANQGSEA. In DNA form, the CDR3 reads TGCAGCCTCAAGACCTCCTACAATGAGCAGTTCTTC. Translating gives CSLKTSYNEQFF.

The chain couples TRBV28 to TRBJ1-1; D is undetermined. Germline values: CDR1 MDHEN, CDR2 SYDVKM. CDR3 length: 14 amino acids. Between the trimmed V and J ends, which lost 7 bases and 9 bases, there was a span of 21 bases. In DNA, the CDR3 is TGTGCCAGCAAGGGCAGCAGGCCAGCTGGCAAAGCTTTCTTT. This codes for CASKGSRPAGKAFF.

This clone was seen a handful of times. This chain joins TRBV11-3 and TRBJ2-2; D unclear. Germline V gives CDR1 SGHNT, CDR2 YENEEA. The V and J ends lost 3 bases and 4 bases respectively, with 12 bases between them. The CDR3 consists of 15 residues. DNA for the CDR3: TGTGCCAGCAGCTTGTGGACCGCAGGCACCGGGGAGCTGTTTTTT. Translated, it gives CASSLWTAGTGELFF.

The sample holds one count of this clone. The chain uses TRBV15 and TRBJ2-3, with D perhaps TRBD2 (6 bases). The CDR3 extends over 15 amino acids. Trimming shortened V by 1 base and J by 0 bases, and 8 bases separated the two germline ends. Germline V gene lookup returns CDR1 LNHNV and CDR2 YYDKDF (reference sequence). CDR3 nucleotides: TGTGCCACCAGCAGAGGCGGGGCAAGCACAGATACGCAGTATTTT. It encodes CATSRGGASTDTQYF.

The chain joins TRBV6-8 to TRBJ1-2; possible D gene TRBD1, 5 bases. Germline V CDR1 and CDR2: MNHGY, SAAAGT. Trimming stripped 1 base from V and 4 bases from J, with 13 bases between. The CDR3 has 15 amino acids. CDR3 sequence: CASSYFAGTGYGYTF. The CDR3 nucleotides are TGTGCCAGCAGTTACTTCGCAGGGACCGGCTATGGCTACACCTTC.

This chain uses TRBV28 with TRBJ2-5; 8 positions agree with TRBD1. With 8 bases clipped from V and 5 bases from J, the junction kept 10 bases outside the gene matches. Germline CDR1 is MDHEN and CDR2 is SYDVKM. The CDR3 totals 14 residues. In DNA form, the CDR3 reads TGTGCCAGCCAAAATGCAGGGGGCAGGGAGACCCAGTACTTC. Translated: CASQNAGGRETQYF. The variable domain in full, with the rest retrieved from reference TRBV28 and TRBJ2-5, is DVKVTQSSRYLVKRTGEKVFLECVQDMDHENMFWYRQDPGLGLRLIYFSYDVKMKEKGDIPEGYSVSREKKERFSLILESASTNQTSMYLCASQNAGGRETQYFGPGTRLLVL.

This clone is a singleton in its sample. The chain links TRBV5-1 to TRBJ2-5; 10 nucleotides align to TRBD1. Germline-derived CDR1 and CDR2 are SGHRS and YFSETQ. The ends lost 2 bases at V and 3 bases at J; junction bases unmatched: 1. This CDR3 has 14 residues. CDR3 coding DNA: TGCGCCAGCAGCTTCGGGACAGGGGAAGAGACCCAGTACTTC. This gives the protein CASSFGTGEETQYF.